The sequence of this T cell receptor beta chain was determined in a study of early T cells in non-severe SARS-CoV-2 infection. This clonotype occurred many times. Germline V gene sequence: CDR1 DFQATT, CDR2 SNEGSKA (reference sequence). This CDR3 contains 13 residues. TCRdb re-derived calls from the 5' RACE reads in MiXCR, one entry per CDR3 protein. The table has roughly 100,000 distinct CDR3 sequences, under 15% seen once. This clonotype was sampled from an adult who was a healthcare worker with PCR-confirmed SARS-CoV-2 infection or an uninfected control (not recorded which). The chain couples TRBV20-1 to TRBJ1-5; possibly TRBD1 for D (5 bases). Sample: whole blood. This chain's CDR3 is CRVKWGLQQPQHF. The CDR3 bases are TGCAGGGTTAAATGGGGGTTACAGCAGCCCCAGCATTTT.